The rows below give T cell receptor beta chains drawn from one sample of a study of T cell responses to AZD1222 COVID-19 vaccine. Some clones are missing from TCRdb's copy, which holds only in-frame ones; the method was immunoSEQ multiplex PCR. The sample lists 150,000 or so clones, 92% occurring once. This specimen was peripheral blood, taken 28 days after the second AZD1222 dose. The receptors stem from an adult who received the AZD1222 COVID-19 vaccine. The CDR3 runs from the conserved cysteine through the conserved F or W. A D gene is named only where the DNA matches it firmly. Part of the rows lack a size; the others show once, few, many or a class for expanded clones.

TRBD2	-	TRBJ2-5	TRBV24-1	TGTGCCACCAGTGTACTAGCGGGGGGCAGGGAGACCCAGTACTTC	CATSVLAGGRETQYF
TRBD1	-	TRBJ2-1	TRBV6-5	TGTGCCAGCAGTCCCCGGGACAGGGACGTCGATGAGCAGTTCTTC	CASSPRDRDVDEQFF
-	-	TRBJ1-6	TRBV6-6	TGTGCCAGCAGTTATGGAGGGTTTAGTAATTCACCCCTCCACTTT	CASSYGGFSNSPLHF
TRBD1	-	TRBJ2-2	TRBV10-3	TGTGCCATCAGTGAGCAAGGGACAGGGAATATCGGGGAGCTGTTTTTT	CAISEQGTGNIGELFF
TRBD2	-	TRBJ2-7	TRBV3-1/TRBV3-2	TGTGCCAGCGGGCTAGCGGCGAACTACGAGCAGTACTTC	CASGLAANYEQYF
-	-	TRBJ2-1	TRBV6-5	TGTGCCAGCAGCCCAGCCGAGGGGGGCAATGAGCAGTTCTTC	CASSPAEGGNEQFF
TRBD1	-	TRBJ2-2	TRBV6-5	TGTGCCAGCAGTTACCGTGACAGGGTCGGAGGGGAGCTGTTTTTT	CASSYRDRVGGELFF
TRBD2	-	TRBJ2-2	TRBV7-3	TGTGCCAGCAGCTCCGGACTAGCGGGGGGGCCGGGCACCGGGGAGCTGTTTTTT	CASSSGLAGGPGTGELFF
-	-	TRBJ2-3	TRBV18	TGTGCCAGCTCACCTCCCGCTAGGACAGATACGCAGTATTTT	CASSPPARTDTQYF
-	once	TRBJ1-1	TRBV9	TGTGCCAGCAGCGTAGATATCATGAACACTGAAGCTTTCTTT	CASSVDIMNTEAFF
-	-	TRBJ2-7	TRBV5-1	TGCGCCAGCAGCTTGTGGGCAGGGGTCTCCTACGAGCAGTACTTC	CASSLWAGVSYEQYF
-	-	TRBJ1-2	TRBV6-5	TGTGCCAGCAGTTACTTACAGGGTGTCGACTATGGCTACACCTTC	CASSYLQGVDYGYTF
-	-	TRBJ1-1	TRBV5-1	TGCGCCAGCAGCTTGGGGGACTACACTGAAGCTTTCTTT	CASSLGDYTEAFF
-	-	TRBJ1-5	TRBV19	TGTGCCAGTGAGGGAGTCCCCAATCAGCCCCAGCATTTT	CASEGVPNQPQHF
TRBD2	-	TRBJ2-5	TRBV12-5	TGTGCTAGTGGTTTGTCCCAAGGAGCGGGGGGGGCGAGGCAGACCCAGTACTTC	CASGLSQGAGGARQTQYF
TRBD2	-	TRBJ2-1	TRBV4-1	TGCGCCAGCAGCCAAGATAGGGGAGGGGAAAGCTCCTACAATGAGCAGTTCTTC	CASSQDRGGESSYNEQFF
-	once	TRBJ1-1	TRBV18	TGTGCCAGCTCACCACCCGGACAGTCCATTGGGGGAGGAACTGAAGCTTTCTTT	CASSPPGQSIGGGTEAFF
-	-	TRBJ1-5	TRBV3-1/TRBV3-2	TGTGCCAGCAGCCAGGGGTTCGGGGATCAGCCCCAGCATTTT	CASSQGFGDQPQHF
-	-	TRBJ1-1	TRBV7-9	TGTGCCAGCAGCCTACAGGGAGTCACTGAAGCTTTCTTT	CASSLQGVTEAFF
-	-	TRBJ2-3	TRBV2	TGTGCCAGCAGTGAAATCACAGATACGCAGTATTTT	CASSEITDTQYF
TRBD2	-	TRBJ2-4	TRBV18	TGTGCCAGCTCACCAACTAGCGGGGGGGTTGCCAAAAACATTCAGTACTTC	CASSPTSGGVAKNIQYF
-	-	TRBJ2-7	TRBV4-1	TGCGCCAGCAGCCAAACCAGACGGGGCTCCTACGAGCAGTACTTC	CASSQTRRGSYEQYF
-	-	TRBJ1-2	TRBV6-5	TGTGCCAGCAGTTACAGGGAAAGAACAGGTGGCTACACCTTC	CASSYRERTGGYTF
TRBD1	-	TRBJ1-1	TRBV6-1	TGTGCCAGCAGTGAGTGGGGACAGATGAACACTGAAGCTTTCTTT	CASSEWGQMNTEAFF
-	-	TRBJ2-5	TRBV30	TGTGCCTGGAGCGGCGACCGGTTAGAGACCCAGTACTTC	CAWSGDRLETQYF
-	-	TRBJ1-5	TRBV5-1	TGCGCCAGCAGCTTAGATGGCAGATATCAGCCCCAGCATTTT	CASSLDGRYQPQHF
-	-	TRBJ1-5	TRBV19	TGTGCCAGTAGTATTATTGGCAGGGCCCAGCCCCAGCATTTT	CASSIIGRAQPQHF
-	-	TRBJ1-2	TRBV10-3	TGTGCCATCGCCGCCAGGGACGATTGGGGCTACACCTTC	CAIAARDDWGYTF
TRBD1	-	TRBJ1-4	TRBV5-4	TGTGCCAGCAGCATTTCACAGGGGCCTAATGAAAAACTGTTTTTT	CASSISQGPNEKLFF
-	-	TRBJ2-7	TRBV9	TGTGCCAGCAGCGTCGGGTCTTCCTACGAGCAGTACTTC	CASSVGSSYEQYF
-	-	TRBJ2-5	TRBV4-2	TGTGCCAGCAGCGTTGGGGCGGGGAGTCTCCAAGAGACCCAGTACTTC	CASSVGAGSLQETQYF
TRBD1	-	TRBJ2-2	TRBV7-9	TGTGCCAGCAGCCCCCCCGACAGGGGGAACACCGGGGAGCTGTTTTTT	CASSPPDRGNTGELFF
-	-	TRBJ1-5	TRBV2	TGTGCCAGCAGTGAAACGTTGGCAGGGAATCAGCCCCAGCATTTT	CASSETLAGNQPQHF
-	once	TRBJ1-2	TRBV5-6	TGTGCCAGCAGCTTGTCAGGTCTTGGCTATGGCTACACCTTC	CASSLSGLGYGYTF
-	many	TRBJ1-4	TRBV7-9	TGTGCCAGCAGCTTGGGGGAGGGTGAAAAACTGTTTTTT	CASSLGEGEKLFF
-	-	TRBJ2-5	TRBV19	TGTGCCAGTAGTATATACCAGGGAAAACAAGAGACCCAGTACTTC	CASSIYQGKQETQYF
TRBD1	-	TRBJ1-5	TRBV30	TGTGCCTGGAGTGGCCCAGGGGGCCTATCTTGGCCCCAGCATTTT	CAWSGPGGLSWPQHF
TRBD1	once	TRBJ1-4	TRBV6-5	TGTGCCAGCAGTTACAGCGGCGGGGACAGGAATGAAAAACTGTTTTTT	CASSYSGGDRNEKLFF
-	-	TRBJ1-2	TRBV18	TGTGCCAGCTCACCAGGGGGTACTCTAGACTATGGCTACACCTTC	CASSPGGTLDYGYTF
-	-	TRBJ2-6	TRBV19	TGTGCCAGCCAGGGACGAGCCTCTGGGGCCAACGTCCTGACTTTC	CASQGRASGANVLTF